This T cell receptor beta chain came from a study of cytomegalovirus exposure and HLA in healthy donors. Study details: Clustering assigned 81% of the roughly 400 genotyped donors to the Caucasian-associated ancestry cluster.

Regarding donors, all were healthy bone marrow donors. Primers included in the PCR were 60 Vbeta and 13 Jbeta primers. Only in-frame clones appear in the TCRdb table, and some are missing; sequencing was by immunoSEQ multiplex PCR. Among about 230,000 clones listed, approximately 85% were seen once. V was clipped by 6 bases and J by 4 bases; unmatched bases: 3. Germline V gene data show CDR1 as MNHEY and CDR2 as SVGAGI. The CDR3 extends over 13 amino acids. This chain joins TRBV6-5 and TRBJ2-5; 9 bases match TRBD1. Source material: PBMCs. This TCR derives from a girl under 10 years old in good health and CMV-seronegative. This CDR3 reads CASRSDRGETQYF. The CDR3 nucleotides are TGTGCCAGCAGATCGGACAGGGGAGAGACCCAGTACTTC.